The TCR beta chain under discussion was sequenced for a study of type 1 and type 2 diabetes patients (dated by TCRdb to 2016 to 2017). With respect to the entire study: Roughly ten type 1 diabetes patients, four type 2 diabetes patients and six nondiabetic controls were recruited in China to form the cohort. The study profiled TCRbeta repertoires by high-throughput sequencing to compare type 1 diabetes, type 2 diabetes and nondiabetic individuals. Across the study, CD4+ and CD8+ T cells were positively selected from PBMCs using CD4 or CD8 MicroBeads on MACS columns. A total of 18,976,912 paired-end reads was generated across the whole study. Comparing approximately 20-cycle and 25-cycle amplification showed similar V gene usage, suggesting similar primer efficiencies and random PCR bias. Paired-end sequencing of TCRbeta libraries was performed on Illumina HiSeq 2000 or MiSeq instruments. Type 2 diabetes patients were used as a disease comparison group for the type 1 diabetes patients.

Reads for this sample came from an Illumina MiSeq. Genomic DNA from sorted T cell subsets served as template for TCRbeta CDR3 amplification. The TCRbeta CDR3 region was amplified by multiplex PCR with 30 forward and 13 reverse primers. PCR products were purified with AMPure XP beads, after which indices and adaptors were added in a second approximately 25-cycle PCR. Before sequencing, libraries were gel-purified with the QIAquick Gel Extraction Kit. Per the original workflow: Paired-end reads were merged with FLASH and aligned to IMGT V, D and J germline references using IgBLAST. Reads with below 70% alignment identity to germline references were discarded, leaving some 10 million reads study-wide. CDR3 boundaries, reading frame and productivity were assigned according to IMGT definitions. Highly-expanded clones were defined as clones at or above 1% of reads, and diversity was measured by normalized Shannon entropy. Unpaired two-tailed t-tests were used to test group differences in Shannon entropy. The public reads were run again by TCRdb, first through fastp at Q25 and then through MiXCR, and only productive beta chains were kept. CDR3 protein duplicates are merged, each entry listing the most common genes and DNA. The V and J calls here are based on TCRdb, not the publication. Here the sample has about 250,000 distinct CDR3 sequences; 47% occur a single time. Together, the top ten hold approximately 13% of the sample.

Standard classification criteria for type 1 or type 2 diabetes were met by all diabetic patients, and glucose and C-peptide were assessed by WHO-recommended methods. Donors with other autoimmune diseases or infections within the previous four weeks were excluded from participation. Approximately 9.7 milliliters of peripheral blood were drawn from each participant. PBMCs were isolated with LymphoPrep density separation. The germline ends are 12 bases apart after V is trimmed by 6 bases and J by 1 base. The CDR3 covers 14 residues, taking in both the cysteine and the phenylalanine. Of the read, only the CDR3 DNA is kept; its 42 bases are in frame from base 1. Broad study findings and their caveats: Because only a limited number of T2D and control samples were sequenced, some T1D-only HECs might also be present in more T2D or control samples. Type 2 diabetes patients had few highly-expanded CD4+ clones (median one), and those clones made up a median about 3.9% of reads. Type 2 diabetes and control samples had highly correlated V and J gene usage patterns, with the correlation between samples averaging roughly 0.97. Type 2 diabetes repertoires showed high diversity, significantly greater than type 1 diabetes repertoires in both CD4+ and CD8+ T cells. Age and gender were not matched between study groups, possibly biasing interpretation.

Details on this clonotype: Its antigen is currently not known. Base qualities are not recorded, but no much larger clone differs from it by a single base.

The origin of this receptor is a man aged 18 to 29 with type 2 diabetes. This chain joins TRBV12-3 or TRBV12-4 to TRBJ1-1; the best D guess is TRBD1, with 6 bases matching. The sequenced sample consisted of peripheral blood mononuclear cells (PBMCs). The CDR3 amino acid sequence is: CASSVGARNTEAFF. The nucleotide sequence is TGTGCCAGCAGCGTGGGGGCAAGGAACACTGAAGCTTTCTTT.